The present T cell receptor (beta chain) was sequenced within a study of T cells in Graves' hyperthyroidism and ophthalmopathy. It was RNA transcripts that yielded the amplified TCR beta CDR3 regions. A set of HTBI primers served as the primers for a first-round RT-PCR of the TCR CDR3. Using its own MiXCR run on the multiplex PCR reads, TCRdb lists one record per CDR3 protein. The repertoire holds more than 350,000 distinct CDR3 sequences, with 15% as singletons. The table lists this clonotype with many counts. The V gene's germline CDR1 is DFQATT and CDR2 SNEGSKA (reference sequence). The V end was cut by 1 base, the J end by 0 bases, with 7 bases between. CDR3 length equals 13 residues.

The source is a woman aged 30 to 39 with Graves' hyperthyroidism. Input material: blood. This chain links TRBV20-1 with TRBJ2-7; the D is unclear. Here the CDR3 DNA reads TGCAGTGCTAGAGGTCAGAGCTCCTACGAGCAGTACTTC. Translated: CSARGQSSYEQYF.